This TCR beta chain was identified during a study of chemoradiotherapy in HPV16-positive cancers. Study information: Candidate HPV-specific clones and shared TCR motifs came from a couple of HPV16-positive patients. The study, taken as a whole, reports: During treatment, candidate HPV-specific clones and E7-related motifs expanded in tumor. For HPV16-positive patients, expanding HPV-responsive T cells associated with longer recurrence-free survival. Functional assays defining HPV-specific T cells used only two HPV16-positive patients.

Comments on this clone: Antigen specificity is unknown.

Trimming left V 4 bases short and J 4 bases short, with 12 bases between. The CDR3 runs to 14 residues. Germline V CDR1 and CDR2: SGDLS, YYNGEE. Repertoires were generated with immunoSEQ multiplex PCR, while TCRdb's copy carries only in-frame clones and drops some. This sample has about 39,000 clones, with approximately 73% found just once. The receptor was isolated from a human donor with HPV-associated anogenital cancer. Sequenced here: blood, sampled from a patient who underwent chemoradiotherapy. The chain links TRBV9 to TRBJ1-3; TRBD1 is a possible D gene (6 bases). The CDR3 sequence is CASSPRGIGNTIYF. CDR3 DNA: TGTGCCAGCAGCCCGAGGGGGATCGGAAACACCATATATTTT.